These T cell receptor beta chains were read from a single sample in a study of T cell changes during pregnancy in multiple sclerosis. Produced via immunoSEQ multiplex PCR; TCRdb's table is partial and in-frame only. The sample records approximately 57,000 clones, approximately 90% being singletons. The sequences come from peripheral blood, collected after pregnancy. These receptors came from a female donor in good health, enrolled as a control in a pregnancy study. The CDR3 runs from the conserved cysteine through the conserved F or W. Fields, in order: J gene, V gene, clone size, D gene, CDR3 DNA, CDR3 protein. The D gene is left open where the match is weak. Only some rows state a clone size, as once, few, many or a class for expanded clones.

TRBJ2-7	TRBV27	once	TRBD1	TGTGCCAGCAGTCCGCGACCATGGGACAGTGTCTATTACGAGCAGTACTTC	CASSPRPWDSVYYEQYF
TRBJ2-1	TRBV30	-	-	TGTGCCTGGACCGGGGGCTCCTACAATGAGCAGTTCTTC	CAWTGGSYNEQFF
TRBJ2-1	TRBV11-3	-	TRBD2	TGTGCCAGCAGCTTAAGGAGCGGGAACAATGAGCAGTTCTTC	CASSLRSGNNEQFF
TRBJ1-6	TRBV6-5	-	-	TGTGCCAGCAGTTACGACCGGGAGCAAAGGGGTTCACCCCTCCACTTT	CASSYDREQRGSPLHF
TRBJ2-2	TRBV5-3	-	-	TGTGCCAGAAGCTTGGATCAGGGAACCCCCGGGGAGCTGTTTTTT	CARSLDQGTPGELFF
TRBJ2-3	TRBV7-3	-	TRBD2	TGTGCCAGCAGCTTAACCCCGACTAGCGGGGGGCCAGATACGCAGTATTTT	CASSLTPTSGGPDTQYF
TRBJ2-7	TRBV27	-	-	TGTGCCAGCAGTTTATCGCCTGGAGGAGGTGCGTGTGTCTTC	CASSLSPGGGACVF
TRBJ2-7	TRBV4-3	-	-	TGCGCCAGCAGCCAAGGCAGGGTTTCCAACTACGAGCAGTACTTC	CASSQGRVSNYEQYF
TRBJ2-5	TRBV5-5	once	TRBD2	TGTGCCAGCAGACCAAACTCACTAGCGGGGGAGACCCAGTACTTC	CASRPNSLAGETQYF
TRBJ2-7	TRBV5-1	once	-	TGCGCCAGCAGCTTGGCAGGCACTTTATCCTACGAGCAGTACTTC	CASSLAGTLSYEQYF
TRBJ2-3	TRBV7-2	-	TRBD1	TGTGCCAGCTTTGGGACAGTCACAGATACGCAGTATTTT	CASFGTVTDTQYF
TRBJ2-7	TRBV6-1	-	TRBD1	TGTGCCAGCAGGGGGGTTAAGGCAGGGGGCTACGAGCAGTACTTC	CASRGVKAGGYEQYF
TRBJ2-5	TRBV27	-	TRBD1	TGTGCCAGCAGTACCGGGACAGGTGACCAAGAGACCCAGTACTTC	CASSTGTGDQETQYF
TRBJ2-2	TRBV7-2	-	TRBD1	TGTGCCAGCAGATCCCAGGGGGCCGACACCGGGGAGCTGTTTTTT	CASRSQGADTGELFF
TRBJ2-3	TRBV7-9	-	-	TGTGCCAGCAGCTTATCCGGGTACGATGGGTATTTT	CASSLSGYDGYF
TRBJ1-3	TRBV5-1	-	-	TGCGCCAGCAGCTTGGAGGCAGGGCCTGGAAACACCATATATTTT	CASSLEAGPGNTIYF
TRBJ2-1	TRBV9	-	-	TGTGCCAGCAGCTCCGGGACAATTTACAATGAGCAGTTCTTC	CASSSGTIYNEQFF
TRBJ2-2	TRBV28	once	TRBD2	TGTGCCAGCAGTTTCCAGCGGGAGGCCTACTTGAACACCGGGGAGCTGTTTTTT	CASSFQREAYLNTGELFF
TRBJ1-5	TRBV6-4	-	-	TGTGCCAGCAGTGACGAGAATCAGCCCCAGCATTTT	CASSDENQPQHF
TRBJ1-5	TRBV4-3	-	-	TGCGCCAGCAGCCAAACGCTACAGCGGTTCAATCAGCCCCAGCATTTT	CASSQTLQRFNQPQHF
TRBJ2-5	TRBV7-3	-	-	TGTGCCAGCAGCTTAATAGCCCAAGAGACCCAGTACTTC	CASSLIAQETQYF
TRBJ2-1	TRBV5-6	-	TRBD2	TGTGCCAGCAGCGTGCGGACTAGCGGGAGATTCAATGAGCAGTTCTTC	CASSVRTSGRFNEQFF
TRBJ2-2	TRBV5-8	-	TRBD2	TGTGCCGGACGCGGGAGGACGGGCACCGGGGAGCTGTTTTTT	CAGRGRTGTGELFF
TRBJ2-5	TRBV7-2	-	TRBD2	TGTGCCAGCAGCCCCTTGACGGGTAGCGGGGGCCTGTACCAAGAGACCCAGTACTTC	CASSPLTGSGGLYQETQYF
TRBJ2-3	TRBV7-2	-	-	TGTGCCAGCAGAGGTGACAGATTCACAGATACGCAGTATTTT	CASRGDRFTDTQYF
TRBJ2-7	TRBV4-1	-	-	TGCGCCAGCAGCCAAGGGTTATTAGCAGCGACCTACGAGCAGTACTTC	CASSQGLLAATYEQYF
TRBJ2-7	TRBV5-1	-	-	TGCGCCAGCAGCCAGGGGGGACAACTCCCCTACGAGCAGTACTTC	CASSQGGQLPYEQYF
TRBJ1-4	TRBV2	-	TRBD1	TGTGCCAGCAGGGGACAGGGAAGTGAAAAACTGTTTTTT	CASRGQGSEKLFF
TRBJ1-1	TRBV16	-	-	TGTGCCAGCAGCCTGGTCAACGTGGGGGGACCTGAAGCTTTCTTT	CASSLVNVGGPEAFF
TRBJ1-2	TRBV7-2	-	-	TGTGCCGGCAGCTTAGCTGAACCAGGGGATGGCTACACCTTC	CAGSLAEPGDGYTF
TRBJ2-5	TRBV13	-	TRBD1	TGTGCCAGCAGCCCGCCGGGACAGGGCCAAGAGACCCAGTACTTC	CASSPPGQGQETQYF
TRBJ2-7	TRBV5-4	once	-	TGTGCCAGCAGCTCAAGGACAGAAATCTACGAGCAGTACTTC	CASSSRTEIYEQYF
TRBJ2-1	TRBV4-2	few	-	TGTGCCAGCAGCCAAGAAGGTGGCGGCTCCTACAATGAGCAGTTCTTC	CASSQEGGGSYNEQFF
TRBJ2-5	TRBV15	-	TRBD1	TGTGCCACCAGCAGACTGCGACAGGGAAGAGAGACCCAGTACTTC	CATSRLRQGRETQYF
TRBJ2-2	TRBV4-3	-	-	TGCGCCAGCAGCCAAGATTCGGGCACCGGGGAGCTGTTTTTT	CASSQDSGTGELFF
TRBJ1-2	TRBV4-3	-	TRBD1	TGCGCCAGCAGCCATGACAGGGAAAACTATGGCTACACCTTC	CASSHDRENYGYTF
TRBJ1-2	TRBV4-1	once	-	TGCGCCAGCAGCCAAGATGAACGGTATGGCTACACCTTC	CASSQDERYGYTF
TRBJ2-1	TRBV27	-	-	TGTGCCAGCAGTCGTGAGCAAGGGGGGGGCCGCCATGAGCAGTTCTTC	CASSREQGGGRHEQFF
TRBJ1-1	TRBV11-3	-	-	TGTGCCAGCAGCTTTCTTGAGGGAACTGAAGCTTTCTTT	CASSFLEGTEAFF
TRBJ1-3	TRBV7-9	-	-	TGTGCCAGCAGCGAGGGGGTAGAAAACACCATATATTTT	CASSEGVENTIYF